This note documents a single TCR beta chain sequence. The source of the sample is a study of T-cell memory formation after mild COVID-19. J lost 7 bases, V lost 3 bases, and 4 bases had no gene match. The CDR3 loop spans 15 amino acids. CDR1 and CDR2 from the germline V gene are SGHKS and YYEKEE (reference sequence). Employing constant-segment primers, 5'RACE generated TCR alpha and TCR beta cDNA libraries bearing sample barcodes and UMIs. TCRdb independently ran MiXCR on the 5' RACE reads; one entry per CDR3 protein. The data hold approximately 390,000 distinct CDR3 sequences, with around a sixth observed a single time.

The gene calls are TRBV5-5 and TRBJ2-1, with 13 positions matching TRBD2. The sequence was collected from a man between 18 and 35 years old who had mild COVID-19 (a few samples of this study predate the infection). Cell type and time point are not known. Sequencing used PBMCs or a T cell subset sorted from them (not recorded which). In DNA, the CDR3 is TGTGCCAGCAGCTGGGGACTAGCGGGGAGTAATGAGCAGTTCTTC. Translating gives CASSWGLAGSNEQFF.